This paragraph covers one TCR beta chain sequence. Its specificity is not known. J lost 5 bases, V lost 3 bases, and 6 bases had no gene match. CDR3 length equals 15 residues. Germline CDR1 SGHAT, CDR2 FQDESV (reference sequence). This record comes from a study of identical twins. In TCRdb, the 5' RACE reads were re-called with MiXCR into one record per CDR3 protein. The profile covers hundreds of thousands of distinct CDR3 sequences, with approximately 13% appearing a single time and around 1.5% taken by the ten largest. Study-level results: The study reached conclusions through statistical analysis that was cross-sectional, not following the same donors. Zero-insertion results could be subject to partial confounding by invariant MAIT and iNKT cells.

These same records also appear under a second study, on yellow fever vaccine responses in identical twins.

This sequence was found in a woman aged 18-30 years in good health. The sequenced sample consisted of PBMCs. The chain recombines TRBV11-1 with TRBJ2-7, with TRBD2 matching over 11 bases. In nucleotides, the CDR3 is TGTGCCAGCAGCTTTTTAGCGGGAGGGAACGACGAGCAGTACTTC. It encodes CASSFLAGGNDEQYF.